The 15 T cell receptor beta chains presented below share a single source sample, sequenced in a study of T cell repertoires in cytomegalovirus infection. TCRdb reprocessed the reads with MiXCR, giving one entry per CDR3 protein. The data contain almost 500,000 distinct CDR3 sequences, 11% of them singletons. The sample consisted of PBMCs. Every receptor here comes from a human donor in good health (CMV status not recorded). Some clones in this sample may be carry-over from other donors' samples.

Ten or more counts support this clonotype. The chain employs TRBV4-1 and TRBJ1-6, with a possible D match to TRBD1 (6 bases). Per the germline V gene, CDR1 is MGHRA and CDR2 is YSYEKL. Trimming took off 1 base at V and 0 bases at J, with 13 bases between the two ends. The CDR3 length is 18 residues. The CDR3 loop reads CASSQGGGEGSYNSPLHF. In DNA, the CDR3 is TGCGCCAGCAGCCAAGGAGGGGGGGAAGGCTCCTATAATTCACCCCTCCACTTT.

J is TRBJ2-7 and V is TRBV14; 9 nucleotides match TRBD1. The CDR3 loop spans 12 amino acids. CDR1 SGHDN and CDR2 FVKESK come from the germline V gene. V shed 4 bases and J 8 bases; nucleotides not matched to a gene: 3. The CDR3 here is CASSPQGAKQYF. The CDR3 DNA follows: TGTGCCAGCAGCCCACAGGGGGCGAAGCAGTACTTC. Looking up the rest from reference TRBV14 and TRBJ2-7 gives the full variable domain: EAGVTQFPSHSVIEKGQTVTLRCDPISGHDNLYWYRRVMGKEIKFLLHFVKESKQDESGMPNNRFLAERTGGTYSTLKVQPAELEDSGVYFCASSPQGAKQYFGPGTRLTVT.

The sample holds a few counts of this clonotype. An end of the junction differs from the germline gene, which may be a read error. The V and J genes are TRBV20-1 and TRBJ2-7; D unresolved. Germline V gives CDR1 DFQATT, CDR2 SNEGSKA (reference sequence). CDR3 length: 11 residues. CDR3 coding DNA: TGCAGTGCTGGAGACGGCAGCGAGCAGTACTTC. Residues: CSAGDGSEQYF.

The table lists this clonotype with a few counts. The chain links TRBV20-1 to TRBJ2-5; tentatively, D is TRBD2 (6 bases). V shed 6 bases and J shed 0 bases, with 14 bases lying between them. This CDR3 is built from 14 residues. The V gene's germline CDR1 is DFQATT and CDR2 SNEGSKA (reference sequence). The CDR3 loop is CSAGGRYYQETQYF. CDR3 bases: TGCAGTGCCGGGGGACGCTATTACCAAGAGACCCAGTACTTC.

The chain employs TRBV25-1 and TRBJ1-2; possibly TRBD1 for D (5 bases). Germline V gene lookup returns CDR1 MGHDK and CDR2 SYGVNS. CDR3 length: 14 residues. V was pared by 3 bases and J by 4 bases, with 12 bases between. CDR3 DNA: TGTGCCAGCAGTGAGAACGGGGCCCTCTATGGCTACACCTTC. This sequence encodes CASSENGALYGYTF.

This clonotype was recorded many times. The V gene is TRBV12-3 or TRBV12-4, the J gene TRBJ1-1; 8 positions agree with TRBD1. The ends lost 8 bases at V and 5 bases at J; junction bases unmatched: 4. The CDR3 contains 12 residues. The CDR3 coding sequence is TGTGCCAGCTCTGACAGGGGAACTGAAGCTTTCTTT. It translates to CASSDRGTEAFF.

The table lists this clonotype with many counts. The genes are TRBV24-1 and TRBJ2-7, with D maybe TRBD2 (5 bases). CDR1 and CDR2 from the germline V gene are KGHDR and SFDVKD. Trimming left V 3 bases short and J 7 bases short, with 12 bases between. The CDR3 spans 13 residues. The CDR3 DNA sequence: TGTGCCACCAGTGATGAAAAACTAGGGGAGCAGTACTTC. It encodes CATSDEKLGEQYF.

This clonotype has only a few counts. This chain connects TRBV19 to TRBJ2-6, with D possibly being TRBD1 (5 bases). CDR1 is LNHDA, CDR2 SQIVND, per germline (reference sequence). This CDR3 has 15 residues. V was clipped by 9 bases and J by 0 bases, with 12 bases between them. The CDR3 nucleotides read TGTGCCAGCCTCAGGGTCGGCTCTGGGGCCAACGTCCTGACTTTC. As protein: CASLRVGSGANVLTF. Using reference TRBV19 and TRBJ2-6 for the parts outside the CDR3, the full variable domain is DGGITQSPKYLFRKEGQNVTLSCEQNLNHDAMYWYRQDPGQGLRLIYYSQIVNDFQKGDIAEGYSVSREKKESFPLTVTSAQKNPTAFYLCASLRVGSGANVLTFGAGSRLTVL.

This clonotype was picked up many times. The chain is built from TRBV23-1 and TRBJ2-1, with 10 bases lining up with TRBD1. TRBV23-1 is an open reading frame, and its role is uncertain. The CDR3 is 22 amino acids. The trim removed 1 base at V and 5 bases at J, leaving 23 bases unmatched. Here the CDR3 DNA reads TGCGCCAGCAGTCAATGGGTTAGACAGGGGGCGAGGCGTACGAGCAGGGACAATGAGCAGTTCTTC. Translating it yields CASSQWVRQGARRTSRDNEQFF.

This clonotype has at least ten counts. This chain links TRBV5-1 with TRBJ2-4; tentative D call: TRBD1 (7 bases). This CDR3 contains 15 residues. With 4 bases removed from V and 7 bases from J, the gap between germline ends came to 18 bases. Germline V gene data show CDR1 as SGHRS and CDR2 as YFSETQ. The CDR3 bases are TGCGCCAGCAGCCCTACAGGGGCGGGGATCAACATTCAGTACTTC. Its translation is CASSPTGAGINIQYF.

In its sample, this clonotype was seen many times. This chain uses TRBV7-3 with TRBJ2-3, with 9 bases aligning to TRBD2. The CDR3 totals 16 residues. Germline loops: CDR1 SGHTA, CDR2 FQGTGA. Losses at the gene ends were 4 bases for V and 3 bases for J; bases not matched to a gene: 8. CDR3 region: CASSSLLAGGTDTQYF. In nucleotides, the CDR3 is TGTGCCAGCAGCTCCCTACTAGCGGGTGGTACAGATACGCAGTATTTT. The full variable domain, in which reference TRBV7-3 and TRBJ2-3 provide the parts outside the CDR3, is GAGVSQTPSNKVTEKGKYVELRCDPISGHTALYWYRQSLGQGPEFLIYFQGTGAADDSGLPNDRFFAVRPEGSVSTLKIQRTERGDSAVYLCASSSLLAGGTDTQYFGPGTRLTVL.

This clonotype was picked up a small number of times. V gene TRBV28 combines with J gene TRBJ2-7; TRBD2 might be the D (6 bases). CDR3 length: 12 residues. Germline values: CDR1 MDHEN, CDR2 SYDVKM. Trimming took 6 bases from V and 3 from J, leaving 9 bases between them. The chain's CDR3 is CASREGGYEQYF. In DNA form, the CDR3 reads TGTGCCAGCAGAGAGGGAGGCTACGAGCAGTACTTC.

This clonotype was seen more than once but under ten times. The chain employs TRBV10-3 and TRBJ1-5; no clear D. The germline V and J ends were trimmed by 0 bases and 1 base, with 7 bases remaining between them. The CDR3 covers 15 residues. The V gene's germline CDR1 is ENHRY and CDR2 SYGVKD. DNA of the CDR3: TGTGCCATCAGTGAGTCGATGGGAAGCAATCAGCCCCAGCATTTT. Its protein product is CAISESMGSNQPQHF.

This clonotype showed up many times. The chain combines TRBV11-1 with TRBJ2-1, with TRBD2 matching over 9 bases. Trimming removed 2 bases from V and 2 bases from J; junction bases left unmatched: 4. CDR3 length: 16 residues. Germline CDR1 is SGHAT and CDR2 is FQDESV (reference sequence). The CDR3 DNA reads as TGTGCCAGCAGCTTATTAAGCGGGGGGACCTACAATGAGCAGTTCTTC. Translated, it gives CASSLLSGGTYNEQFF.

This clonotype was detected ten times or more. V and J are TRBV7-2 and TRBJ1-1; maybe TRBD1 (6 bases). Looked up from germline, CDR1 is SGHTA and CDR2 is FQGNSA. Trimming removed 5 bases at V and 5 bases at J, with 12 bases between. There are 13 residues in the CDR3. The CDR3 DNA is TGTGCCAGCAGCCGACAACAGGGTACTGAAGCTTTCTTT. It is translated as CASSRQQGTEAFF.